This section outlines one T cell receptor beta chain sequence together with its context. This specimen comes from a study of blood T cell repertoires in COVID-19. At the level of the study: T cells, B-cell-depleted T cells, or PBMCs provided the cDNA or gDNA that served as material.

The germline V gene has CDR1 KGHSH and CDR2 LQKENI. The length of the CDR3 is 15 residues. The V gene lost 3 bases and the J gene lost 3 bases, with 12 bases spanning the gap. Here immunoSEQ multiplex PCR was the method, and the copy in TCRdb shows in-frame clones only, minus some. This table holds 55,000 to 75,000 clones, over 85% found once. The genes are TRBV18 and TRBJ1-5; D unclear. The sequenced sample consisted of peripheral blood. This receptor was obtained from a man in his 60s with acute or convalescent COVID-19. CDR3 coding DNA: TGTGCCAGCTCACCGTGGGCCAGCCTCAATCAGCCCCAGCATTTT. Translation gives CASSPWASLNQPQHF.